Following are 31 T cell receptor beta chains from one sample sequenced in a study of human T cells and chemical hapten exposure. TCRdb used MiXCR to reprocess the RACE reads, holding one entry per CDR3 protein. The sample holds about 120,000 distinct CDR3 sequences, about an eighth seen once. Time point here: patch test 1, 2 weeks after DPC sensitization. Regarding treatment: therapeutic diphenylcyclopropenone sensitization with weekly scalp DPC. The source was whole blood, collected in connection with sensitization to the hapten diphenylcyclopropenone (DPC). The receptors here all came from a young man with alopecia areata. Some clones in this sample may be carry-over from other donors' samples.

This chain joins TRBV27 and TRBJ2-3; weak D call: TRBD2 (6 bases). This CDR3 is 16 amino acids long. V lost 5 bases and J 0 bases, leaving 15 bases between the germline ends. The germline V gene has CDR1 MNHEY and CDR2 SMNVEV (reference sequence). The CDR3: CASSTGDWYSTDTQYF. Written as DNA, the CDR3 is TGTGCCAGCAGTACCGGGGACTGGTATAGCACAGATACGCAGTATTTT.

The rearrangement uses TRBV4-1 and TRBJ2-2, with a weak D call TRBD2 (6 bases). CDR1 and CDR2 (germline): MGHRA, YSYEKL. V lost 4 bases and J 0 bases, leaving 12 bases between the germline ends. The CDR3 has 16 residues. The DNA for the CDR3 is TGCGCCAGCAGCCCGGGACTTCAAGCGAACACCGGGGAGCTGTTTTTT. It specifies CASSPGLQANTGELFF.

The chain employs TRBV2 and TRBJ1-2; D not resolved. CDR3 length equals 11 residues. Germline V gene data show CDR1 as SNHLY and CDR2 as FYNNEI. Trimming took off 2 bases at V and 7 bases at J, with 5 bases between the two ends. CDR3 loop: CASSEIGGYTF. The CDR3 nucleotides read TGTGCCAGCAGTGAAATCGGTGGCTACACCTTC.

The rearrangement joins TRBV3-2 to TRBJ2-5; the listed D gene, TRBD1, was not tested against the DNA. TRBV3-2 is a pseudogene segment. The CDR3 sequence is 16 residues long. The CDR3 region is CASSQDPGAFGETQYF. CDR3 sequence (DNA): TGTGCCAGCAGCCAAGACCCGGGGGCCTTTGGAGAGACCCAGTACTTC.

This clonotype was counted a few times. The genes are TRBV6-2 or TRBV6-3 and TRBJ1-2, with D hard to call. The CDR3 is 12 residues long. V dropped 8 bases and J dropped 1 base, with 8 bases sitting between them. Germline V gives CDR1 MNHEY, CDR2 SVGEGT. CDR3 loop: CASGGLNYGYTF. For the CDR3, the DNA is TGTGCCAGCGGAGGCCTTAACTATGGCTACACCTTC.

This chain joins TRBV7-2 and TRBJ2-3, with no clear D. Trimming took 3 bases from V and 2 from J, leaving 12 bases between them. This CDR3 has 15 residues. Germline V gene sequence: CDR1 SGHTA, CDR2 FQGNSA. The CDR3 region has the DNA TGTGCCAGCAGCTTTCGGCACCTCCCCACAGATACGCAGTATTTT. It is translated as CASSFRHLPTDTQYF.

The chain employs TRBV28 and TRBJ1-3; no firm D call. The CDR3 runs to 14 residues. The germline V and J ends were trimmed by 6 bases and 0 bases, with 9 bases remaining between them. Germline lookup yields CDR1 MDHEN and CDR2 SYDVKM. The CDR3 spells CASRRRISGNTIYF. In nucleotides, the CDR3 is TGTGCCAGCAGGCGGAGGATCTCTGGAAACACCATATATTTT. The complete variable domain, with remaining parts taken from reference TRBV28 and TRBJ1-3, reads DVKVTQSSRYLVKRTGEKVFLECVQDMDHENMFWYRQDPGLGLRLIYFSYDVKMKEKGDIPEGYSVSREKKERFSLILESASTNQTSMYLCASRRRISGNTIYFGEGSWLTVV.

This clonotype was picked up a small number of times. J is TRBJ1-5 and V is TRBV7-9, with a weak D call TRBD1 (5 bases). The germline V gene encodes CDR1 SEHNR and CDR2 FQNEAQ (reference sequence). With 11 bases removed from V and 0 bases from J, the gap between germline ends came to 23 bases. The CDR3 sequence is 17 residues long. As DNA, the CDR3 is TGTGCCGGATTACGGGGGATTTTGCCATATAGCAATCAGCCCCAGCATTTT. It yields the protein CAGLRGILPYSNQPQHF.

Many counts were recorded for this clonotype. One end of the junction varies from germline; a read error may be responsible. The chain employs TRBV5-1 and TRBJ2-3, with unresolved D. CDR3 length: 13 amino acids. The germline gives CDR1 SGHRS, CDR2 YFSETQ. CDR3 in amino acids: CASSLGSTDTQYF. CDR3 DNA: TGTGCCAGCAGTTTGGGCAGCACAGATACGCAGTATTTT.

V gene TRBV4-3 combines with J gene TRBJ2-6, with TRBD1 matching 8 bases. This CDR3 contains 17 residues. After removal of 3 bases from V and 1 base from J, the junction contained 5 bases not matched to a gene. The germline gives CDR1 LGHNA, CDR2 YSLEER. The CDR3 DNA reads TGCGCCAGCAGCCAGGGACAGGTCCTTTCTGGGGCCAACGTCCTGACTTTC. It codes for CASSQGQVLSGANVLTF.

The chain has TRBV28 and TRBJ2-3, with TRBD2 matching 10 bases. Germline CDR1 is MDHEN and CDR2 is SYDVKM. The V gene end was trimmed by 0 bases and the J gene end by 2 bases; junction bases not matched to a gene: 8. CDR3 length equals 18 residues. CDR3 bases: TGTGCCAGCAGTTTATGGGTCCTTAGCGGGGGGCCCACAGATACGCAGTATTTT. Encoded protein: CASSLWVLSGGPTDTQYF.

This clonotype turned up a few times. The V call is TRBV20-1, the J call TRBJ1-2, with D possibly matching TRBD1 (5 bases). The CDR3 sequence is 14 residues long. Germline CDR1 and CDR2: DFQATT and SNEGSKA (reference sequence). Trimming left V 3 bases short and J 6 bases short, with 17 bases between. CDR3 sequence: CSASGTGQNHGYTF. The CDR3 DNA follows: TGCAGTGCTAGTGGGACCGGACAAAACCATGGCTACACCTTC.

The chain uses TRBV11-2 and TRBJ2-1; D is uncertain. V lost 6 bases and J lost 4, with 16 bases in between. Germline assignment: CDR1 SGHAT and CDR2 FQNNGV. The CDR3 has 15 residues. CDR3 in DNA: TGTGCCAGCAGAGCTGACGCGGCACCGTACAATGAGCAGTTCTTC. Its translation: CASRADAAPYNEQFF. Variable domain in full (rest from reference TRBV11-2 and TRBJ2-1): EAGVAQSPRYKIIEKRQSVAFWCNPISGHATLYWYQQILGQGPKLLIQFQNNGVVDDSQLPKDRFSAERLKGVDSTLKIQPAKLEDSAVYLCASRADAAPYNEQFFGPGTRLTVL.

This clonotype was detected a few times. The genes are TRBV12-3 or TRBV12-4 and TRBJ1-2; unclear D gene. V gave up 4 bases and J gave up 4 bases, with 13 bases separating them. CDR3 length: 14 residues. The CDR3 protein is CASSSGRTGYGYTF. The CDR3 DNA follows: TGTGCCAGCAGTTCGGGCCGGACCGGCTATGGCTACACCTTC.

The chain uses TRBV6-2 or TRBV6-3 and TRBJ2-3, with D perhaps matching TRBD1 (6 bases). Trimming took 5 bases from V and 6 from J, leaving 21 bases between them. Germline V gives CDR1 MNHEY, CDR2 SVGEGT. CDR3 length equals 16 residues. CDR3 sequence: CASSPRQVSRRDTQYF. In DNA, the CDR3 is TGTGCCAGCAGTCCAAGACAGGTTTCTCGTCGCGATACGCAGTATTTT.

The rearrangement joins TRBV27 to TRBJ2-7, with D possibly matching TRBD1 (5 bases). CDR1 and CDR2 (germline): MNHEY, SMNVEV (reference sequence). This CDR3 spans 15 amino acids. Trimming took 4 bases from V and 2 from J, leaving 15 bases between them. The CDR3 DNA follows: TGTGCCAGCAGTTATAAGCAGGGTGTCCCCTACGAGCAGTACTTC. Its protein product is CASSYKQGVPYEQYF.

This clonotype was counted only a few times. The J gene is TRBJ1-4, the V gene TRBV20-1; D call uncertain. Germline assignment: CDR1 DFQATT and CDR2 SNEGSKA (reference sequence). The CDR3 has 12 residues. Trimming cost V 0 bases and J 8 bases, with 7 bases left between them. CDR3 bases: TGCAGTGCTAGAGAGATACGGGAAAAACTGTTTTTT. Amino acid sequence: CSAREIREKLFF.

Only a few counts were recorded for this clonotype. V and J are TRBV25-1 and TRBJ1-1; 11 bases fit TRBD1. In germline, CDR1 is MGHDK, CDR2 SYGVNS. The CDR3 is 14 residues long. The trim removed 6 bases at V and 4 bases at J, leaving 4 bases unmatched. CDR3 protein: CASSGDRGSTEAFF. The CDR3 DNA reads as TGTGCCAGCAGCGGGGACAGGGGGAGCACTGAAGCTTTCTTT.

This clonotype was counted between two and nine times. The CDR3 bases are TGCGCCAGCAGGCTGACTAGCGGGGGGCTAGGGTACCAAGAGACCCAGTACTTC. Encoded protein: CASRLTSGGLGYQETQYF. The chain is built from TRBV10-1 and TRBJ2-5; the match to TRBD2 covers 13 bases. Germline V gene lookup returns CDR1 WNHNN and CDR2 SYGVQD (reference sequence). The CDR3 runs 18 residues. With 6 bases clipped from V and 0 bases from J, the junction kept 10 bases outside the gene matches.

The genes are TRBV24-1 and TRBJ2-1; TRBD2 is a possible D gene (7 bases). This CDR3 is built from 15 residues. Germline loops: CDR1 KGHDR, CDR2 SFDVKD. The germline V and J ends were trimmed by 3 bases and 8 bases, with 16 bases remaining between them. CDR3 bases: TGTGCCACCAGTGATCCCTCACAAGGGGGGGATGAGCAGTTCTTC. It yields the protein CATSDPSQGGDEQFF.

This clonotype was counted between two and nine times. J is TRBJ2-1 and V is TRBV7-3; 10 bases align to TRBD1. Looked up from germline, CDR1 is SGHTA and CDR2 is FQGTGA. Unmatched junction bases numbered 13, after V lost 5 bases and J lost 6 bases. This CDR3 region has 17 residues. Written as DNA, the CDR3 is TGTGCCAGCAGCCGAAGCGCGACAGGGGGCGCGGTCAATGAGCAGTTCTTC. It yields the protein CASSRSATGGAVNEQFF.

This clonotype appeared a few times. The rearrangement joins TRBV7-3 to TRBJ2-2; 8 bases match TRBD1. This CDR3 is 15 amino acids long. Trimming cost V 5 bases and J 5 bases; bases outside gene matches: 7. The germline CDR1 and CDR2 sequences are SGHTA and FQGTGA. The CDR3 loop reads CASSTSGGNTGELFF. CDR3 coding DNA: TGTGCCAGCAGCACCTCAGGGGGCAATACCGGGGAGCTGTTTTTT.

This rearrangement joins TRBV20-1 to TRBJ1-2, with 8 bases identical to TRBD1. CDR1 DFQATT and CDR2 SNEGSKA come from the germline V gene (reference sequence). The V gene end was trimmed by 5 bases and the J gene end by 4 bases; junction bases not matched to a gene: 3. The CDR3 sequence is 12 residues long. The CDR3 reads CSAADRAYGYTF. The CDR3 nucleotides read TGCAGTGCTGCGGACAGGGCCTATGGCTACACCTTC.

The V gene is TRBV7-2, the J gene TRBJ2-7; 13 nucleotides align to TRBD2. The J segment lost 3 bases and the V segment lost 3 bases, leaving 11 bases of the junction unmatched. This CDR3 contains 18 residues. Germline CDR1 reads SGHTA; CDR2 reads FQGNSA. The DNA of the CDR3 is TGTGCCAGCAGCTTGGCCTCAGGACTAGCGGGGGTCCACTACGAGCAGTACGTC. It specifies CASSLASGLAGVHYEQYV.

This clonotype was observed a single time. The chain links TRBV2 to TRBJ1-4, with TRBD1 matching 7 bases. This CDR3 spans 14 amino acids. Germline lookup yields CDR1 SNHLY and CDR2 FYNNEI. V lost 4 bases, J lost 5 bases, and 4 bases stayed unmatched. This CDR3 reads CASSVGTANEKLFF. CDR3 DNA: TGTGCCAGCAGTGTGGGGACAGCGAATGAAAAACTGTTTTTT. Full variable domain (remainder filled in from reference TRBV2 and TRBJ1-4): EPEVTQTPSHQVTQMGQEVILRCVPISNHLYFYWYRQILGQKVEFLVSFYNNEISEKSEIFDDQFSVERPDGSNFTLKIRSTKLEDSAMYFCASSVGTANEKLFFGSGTQLSVL.

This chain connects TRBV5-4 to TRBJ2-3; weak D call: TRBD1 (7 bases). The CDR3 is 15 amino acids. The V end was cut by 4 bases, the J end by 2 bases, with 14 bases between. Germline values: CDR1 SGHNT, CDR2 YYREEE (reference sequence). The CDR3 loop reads CASSGGTANTDTQYF. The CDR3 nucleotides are TGTGCCAGCAGCGGGGGGACAGCTAACACAGATACGCAGTATTTT.

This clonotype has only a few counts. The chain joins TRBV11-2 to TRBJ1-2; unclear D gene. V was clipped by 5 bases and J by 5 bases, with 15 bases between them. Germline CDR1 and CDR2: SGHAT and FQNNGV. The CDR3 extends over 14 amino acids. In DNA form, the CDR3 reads TGTGCCAGCAGCCAGACACCGCATGGGTATGGCTACACCTTC. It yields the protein CASSQTPHGYGYTF.

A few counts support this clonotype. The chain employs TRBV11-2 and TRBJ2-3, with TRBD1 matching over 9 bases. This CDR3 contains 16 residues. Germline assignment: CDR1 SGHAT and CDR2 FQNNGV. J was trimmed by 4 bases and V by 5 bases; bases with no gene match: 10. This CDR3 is CASSPGPGQGSDTQYF. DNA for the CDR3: TGTGCCAGCAGCCCAGGGCCGGGACAGGGTTCAGATACGCAGTATTTT.

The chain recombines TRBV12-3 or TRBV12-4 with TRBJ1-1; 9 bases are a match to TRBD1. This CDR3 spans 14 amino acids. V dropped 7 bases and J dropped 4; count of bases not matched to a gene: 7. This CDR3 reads CASTLGQGFTEAFF. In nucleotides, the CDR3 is TGTGCCAGCACCTTGGGACAGGGCTTCACTGAAGCTTTCTTT.

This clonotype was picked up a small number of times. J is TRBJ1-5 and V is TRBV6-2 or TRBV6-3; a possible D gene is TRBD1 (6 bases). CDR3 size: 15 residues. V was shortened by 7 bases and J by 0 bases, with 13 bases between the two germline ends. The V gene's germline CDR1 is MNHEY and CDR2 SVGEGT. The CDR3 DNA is TGTGCCAGCACCATACAGGGCGTTAGCAATCAGCCCCAGCATTTT. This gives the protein CASTIQGVSNQPQHF.

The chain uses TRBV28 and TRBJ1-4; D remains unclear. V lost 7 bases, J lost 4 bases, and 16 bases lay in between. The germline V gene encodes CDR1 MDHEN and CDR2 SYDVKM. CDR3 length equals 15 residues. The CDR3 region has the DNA TGTGCCAGCAAACTCGCGCTTCTACTTAATGAAAAACTGTTTTTT. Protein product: CASKLALLLNEKLFF.